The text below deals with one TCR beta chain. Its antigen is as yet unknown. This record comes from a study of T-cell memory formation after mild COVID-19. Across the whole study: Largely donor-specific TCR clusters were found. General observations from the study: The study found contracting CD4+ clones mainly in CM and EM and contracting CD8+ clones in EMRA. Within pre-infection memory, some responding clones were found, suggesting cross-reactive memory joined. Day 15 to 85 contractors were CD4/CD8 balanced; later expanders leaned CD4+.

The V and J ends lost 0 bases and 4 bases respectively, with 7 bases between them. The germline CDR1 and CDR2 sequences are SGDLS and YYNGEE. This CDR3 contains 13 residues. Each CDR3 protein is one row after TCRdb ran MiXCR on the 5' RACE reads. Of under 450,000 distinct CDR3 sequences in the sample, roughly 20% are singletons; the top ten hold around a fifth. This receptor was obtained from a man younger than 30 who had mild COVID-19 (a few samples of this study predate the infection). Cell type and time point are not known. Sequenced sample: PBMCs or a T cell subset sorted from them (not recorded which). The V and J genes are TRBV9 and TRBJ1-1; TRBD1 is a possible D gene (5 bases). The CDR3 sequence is CASSVAGLTEAFF. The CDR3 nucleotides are TGTGCCAGCAGCGTAGCAGGGCTCACTGAAGCTTTCTTT.